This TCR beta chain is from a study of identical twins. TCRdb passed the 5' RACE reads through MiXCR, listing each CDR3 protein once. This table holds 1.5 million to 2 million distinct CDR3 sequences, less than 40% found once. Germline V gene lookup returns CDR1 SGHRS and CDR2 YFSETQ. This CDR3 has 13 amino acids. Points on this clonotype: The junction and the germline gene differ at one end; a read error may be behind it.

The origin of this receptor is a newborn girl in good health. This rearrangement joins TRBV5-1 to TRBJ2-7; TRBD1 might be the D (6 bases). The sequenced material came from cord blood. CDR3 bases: TGCGCCAACAGCCGGGACACTTCCTACGAGCAGTACTTC. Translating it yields CANSRDTSYEQYF.